The rows below give T cell receptor beta chains drawn from one sample of a study of shared clonotypes between healthy human individuals. The method was immunoSEQ multiplex PCR; TCRdb's version includes in-frame clones alone and lacks a portion of them. The sample includes roughly 2.5 million clones, around 90% of them seen just once. Sequenced material: naive CD4+ T cells sorted from blood. The receptors here all came from a young man in good health. The CDR3 runs from the conserved cysteine through the conserved F or W. The order of the fields is clone size, V gene, J gene, CDR3 protein. Size values are once, few and many counts, or a class for expanded clones, and some rows have none.

.	TRBV5-4	TRBJ2-7	CASSLAWQPNSYEQYF
.	TRBV5-4	TRBJ1-2	CASSSPGQGEEGYTF
once	TRBV18	TRBJ2-7	CASSPPFPGTGGFHEQYF
.	TRBV6-5	TRBJ1-1	CASTSALGGTEAFF
.	TRBV2	TRBJ2-7	CASSEFGEQYF
.	TRBV30	TRBJ2-6	CAWRSPGGANVLTF
.	TRBV4-3	TRBJ2-3	CASSQGLIRGDTQYF
.	TRBV27	TRBJ2-3	CASRWGLAGGPLDTQYF
.	TRBV4-3	TRBJ1-4	CASSQEGLSREKLFF
.	TRBV10-3	TRBJ1-5	CAISLGDSNQPQHF
.	TRBV6-1	TRBJ1-2	CASSEGRGIGGYTF
once	TRBV18	TRBJ2-1	CASLGTSRGGEQFF
.	TRBV6-6	TRBJ1-3	CASKGPGPGNTIYF
.	TRBV6-1	TRBJ2-7	CASSGSRGGIAYEQYF
.	TRBV29-1	TRBJ1-2	CSGVGQLYGYTF
.	TRBV11-2	TRBJ1-1	CASSLDRGVRAGTEAFF
.	TRBV4-3	TRBJ2-7	CASSQGGGEQYF
.	TRBV9	TRBJ2-2	CASSASPRATGELFF
.	TRBV5-1	TRBJ1-1	CASSLGGTGNTEAFF
once	TRBV18	TRBJ2-7	CASSLSGTSGVLPYEQYF
.	TRBV7-3	TRBJ2-1	CASSLEQFF
.	TRBV29-1	TRBJ2-7	CSVGDKSSYEQYF
.	TRBV29-1	TRBJ2-3	CSVDAIGTQYF
.	TRBV6-1	TRBJ2-3	CASSEYLAGLLGGSTDTQYF
.	TRBV2	TRBJ1-2	CASSLKQGAPSYGYTF
.	TRBV5-1	TRBJ2-2	CASRDTSGRTGELFF